This T cell receptor (beta chain) was captured in a study of T cells in Graves' hyperthyroidism and ophthalmopathy. Diagnostic decisions used clinical symptoms, serum thyroxine and TRAb, thyroid ultrasound and orbital computed tomography. The CDR3 length is 13 residues. V was trimmed by 8 bases and J by 1 base, leaving 11 bases between them. Germline V gene data show CDR1 as SGHVS and CDR2 as FQNEAQ. The source material, RNA transcripts, was used to amplify TCR beta CDR3 regions. Researchers ran a first-round RT-PCR on the TCR CDR3 using the HTBI primer set. One entry per CDR3 protein, called by TCRdb with MiXCR from the multiplex PCR reads. The sample contains 700,000 to 850,000 distinct CDR3 sequences, 30% to 40% of which appear only once.

The TCR originated in a woman aged 40 to 50 with Graves' hyperthyroidism. The rearrangement links TRBV7-8 to TRBJ2-5, with a possible D match to TRBD2 (6 bases). The sample consisted of blood. The CDR3: CASSRLGQETQYF. The CDR3 bases are TGTGCCAGCTCACGACTAGGCCAAGAGACCCAGTACTTC.